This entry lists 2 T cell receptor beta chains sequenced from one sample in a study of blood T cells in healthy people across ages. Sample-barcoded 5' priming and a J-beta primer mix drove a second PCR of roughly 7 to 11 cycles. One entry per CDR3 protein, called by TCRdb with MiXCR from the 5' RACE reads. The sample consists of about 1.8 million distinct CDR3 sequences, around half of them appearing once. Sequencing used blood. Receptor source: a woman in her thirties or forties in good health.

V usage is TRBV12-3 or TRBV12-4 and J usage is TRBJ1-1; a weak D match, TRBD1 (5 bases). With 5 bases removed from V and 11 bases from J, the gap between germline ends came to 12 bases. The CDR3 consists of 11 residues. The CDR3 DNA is TGTGCCAGCAGTCCGGGACCTGGTGCTTTCTTT. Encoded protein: CASSPGPGAFF.

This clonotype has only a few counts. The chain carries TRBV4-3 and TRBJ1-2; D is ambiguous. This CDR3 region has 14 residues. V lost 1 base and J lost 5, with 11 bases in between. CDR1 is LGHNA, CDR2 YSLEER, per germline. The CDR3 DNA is TGCGCCAGCAGCCAAGGTATCGGGAGATATGGCTACACCTTC. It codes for CASSQGIGRYGYTF.